This T cell receptor beta chain was captured in a study of blood T cell repertoires in COVID-19. At the level of the study: Specimens from acute and convalescent COVID-19 originated in the United States, Italy and Spain. PBMCs, B-cell-depleted T cells, or T cells provided the cDNA or gDNA that made up the material.

Per the original data handling: Counts of nucleated cells, estimated from reference gene primer amplification, were obtained. Sequencing used immunoSEQ multiplex PCR; TCRdb keeps in-frame clones, though not all of them. D and trimming come from the DNA, and the V and J calls and clone size come from that table. The sample includes more than 300,000 clones, around 90% of them seen just once. Looked up from germline, CDR1 is SEHNR and CDR2 is FQNEAQ (reference sequence). The V end was cut by 2 bases, the J end by 5 bases, with 12 bases between. The CDR3 is 14 residues long. The clonotype was recovered from a woman between 18 and 29 years old who had recovered from COVID-19. The sequenced material came from PBMCs or T cells enriched from blood (not recorded which). This chain links TRBV7-9 with TRBJ2-5; a possible D gene is TRBD1 (6 bases). This chain's CDR3 is CASSLTQGWETQYF. The CDR3 DNA follows: TGTGCCAGCAGCTTAACCCAGGGGTGGGAGACCCAGTACTTC.